Sequencing of this TCR beta chain was carried out in a study of T cell responses to AZD1222 COVID-19 vaccine (dated by TCRdb to the early 2020s). The study in broad terms: AZD1222 recipients given second doses at about 4 weeks or at about 12 weeks were pooled, since spike-specific TCR depth and breadth were not found to differ between the two schedules. TCR sequencing covered approximately 230 trial participants: around 210 given two doses of AZD1222 and about 26 given two doses of MenACWY control vaccine. Trial participants were enrolled by age into 18-55, 56-69 and 70-plus year subgroups, with about 150, 28 and 57 TCR-sequenced participants respectively. Broader findings and caveats from the paper: After two AZD1222 doses, spike-specific TCR breadth and depth were significantly higher than at day 0 and than in MenACWY recipients. In the small 56-69-year group, the increase in depth fell short of significance, most likely because of low power. Conclusions about previously exposed vaccinees are limited, since just a handful of AZD1222 recipients were seropositive for SARS-CoV-2 at baseline. Because no day 14 peak-response samples were available, the repertoires could be characterized only after the peak T cell response. Reportedly, close to half of the unique spike-specific TCRs recognized epitopes lying outside the regions that are mutated in the B.1.351 and B.1.1.7 variants. Most participants were white British and females outnumbered males, and the authors suggested that clonal diversity may have been underestimated. Vaccine-associated CD4 TCRs spanned the whole spike protein, with dominant responses in regions 160-218 and 743-854.

A note on this clone: Its binding antigen is unknown. Within one base of it there is no much larger clone, and no base qualities were kept.

The CDR3 regions of human TCRbeta chains were subjected to immunosequencing. The study's processing was this. TCRs in the repertoires were matched against a reference library of SARS-CoV-2-specific TCRs that had been generated with the MIRA antigen-specificity platform. Breadth was defined as the fraction of unique TCRs that were SARS-CoV-2-associated, and depth was defined as the fraction of total T cells that were SARS-CoV-2-associated. Using the MIRA data, each spike-specific TCR was mapped to the spike region that the TCR reacts to and placed in a CD4 or CD8 class. Log10-transformed breadth and depth values were compared by one-way ANOVA with Sidak's multiple comparisons tests. In its TCRdb copy, this immuneACCESS table keeps in-frame sequences only and misses some clones. Where compared with another copy, unresolved V genes explain less than half of these, and the others have no known cause. V and J calls and clone size are as listed in that table; D and trimming were resolved from the DNA. Across this sample there are about 99,000 clones, with around 90% seen only once. Just under 3% of the sample is held by the ten biggest clonotypes.

This sample's time point label indicates: baseline before first vaccination. Vaccinee samples were obtained from the UK trials COV001 and COV002, which included a single-blind randomized controlled phase 2/3 trial of AZD1222 (ChAdOx1 nCoV-19) in healthy adults. For TCRbeta chain sequencing, PBMC samples were collected from trial participants at day 0 and at day 28 after the second dose. The CDR3 starts with the cysteine, ends with the phenylalanine, and has 15 residues. Of the read, only the CDR3 DNA is kept; its 45 bases are in frame from base 1. V loses 5 bases, J loses 5 bases, and the germline ends lie 18 bases apart. The germline V gene encodes CDR1 MNHEY and CDR2 SVGEGT.

The sample in question was peripheral blood, obtained on day 0 of AZD1222 vaccination. The sequence was collected from an adult in good health. This chain is built from TRBV6-2 or TRBV6-3 and TRBJ1-1, with a tentative D gene TRBD1 over 6 matching bases. For the CDR3, the sequence is CASSTGHGRGTEAFF. The DNA reads TGTGCCAGCAGTACGGGACACGGGCGGGGGACTGAAGCTTTCTTT.